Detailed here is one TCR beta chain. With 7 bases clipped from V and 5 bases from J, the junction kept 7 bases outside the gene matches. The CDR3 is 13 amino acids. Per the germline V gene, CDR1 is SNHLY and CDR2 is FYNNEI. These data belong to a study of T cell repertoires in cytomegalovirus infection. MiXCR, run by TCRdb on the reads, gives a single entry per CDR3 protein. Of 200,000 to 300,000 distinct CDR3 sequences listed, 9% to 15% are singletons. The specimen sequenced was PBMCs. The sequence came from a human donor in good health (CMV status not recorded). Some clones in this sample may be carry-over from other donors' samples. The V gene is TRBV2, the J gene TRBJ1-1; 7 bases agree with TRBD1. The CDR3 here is CASTDRVGTEAFF. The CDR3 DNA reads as TGTGCCAGCACCGACAGGGTCGGGACTGAAGCTTTCTTT.